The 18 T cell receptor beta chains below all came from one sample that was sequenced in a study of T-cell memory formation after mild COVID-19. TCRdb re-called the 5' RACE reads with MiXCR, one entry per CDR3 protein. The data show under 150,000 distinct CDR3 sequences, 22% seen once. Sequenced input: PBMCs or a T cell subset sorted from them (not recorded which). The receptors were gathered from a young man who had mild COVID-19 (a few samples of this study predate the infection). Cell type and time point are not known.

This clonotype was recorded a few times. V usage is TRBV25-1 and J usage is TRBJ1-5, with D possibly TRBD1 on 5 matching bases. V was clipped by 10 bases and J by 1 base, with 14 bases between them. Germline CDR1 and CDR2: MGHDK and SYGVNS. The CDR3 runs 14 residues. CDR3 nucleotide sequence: TGTGCCACCCAGAATGGGGGGAGCAATCAGCCCCAGCATTTT. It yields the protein CATQNGGSNQPQHF.

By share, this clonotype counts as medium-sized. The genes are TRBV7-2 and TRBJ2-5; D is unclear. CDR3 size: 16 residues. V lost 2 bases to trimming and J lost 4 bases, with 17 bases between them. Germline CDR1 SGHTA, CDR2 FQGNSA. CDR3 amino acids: CASSLWDTGPLETQYF. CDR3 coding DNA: TGTGCCAGCAGCTTATGGGATACTGGCCCCCTAGAGACCCAGTACTTC.

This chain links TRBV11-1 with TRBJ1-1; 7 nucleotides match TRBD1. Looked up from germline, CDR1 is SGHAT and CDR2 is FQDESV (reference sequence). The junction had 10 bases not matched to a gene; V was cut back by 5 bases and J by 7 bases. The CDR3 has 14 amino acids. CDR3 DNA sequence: TGTGCCAGCAGCCCCCTGACAGGGCATAGTGAAGCTTTCTTT. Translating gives CASSPLTGHSEAFF.

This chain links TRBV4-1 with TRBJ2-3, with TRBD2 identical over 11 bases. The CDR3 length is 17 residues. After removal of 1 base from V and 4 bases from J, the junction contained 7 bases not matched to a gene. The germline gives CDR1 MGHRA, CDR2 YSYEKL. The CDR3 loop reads CASSQVALAGGPDTQYF. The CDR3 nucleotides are TGCGCCAGCAGCCAAGTGGCCCTAGCGGGGGGTCCAGATACGCAGTATTTT.

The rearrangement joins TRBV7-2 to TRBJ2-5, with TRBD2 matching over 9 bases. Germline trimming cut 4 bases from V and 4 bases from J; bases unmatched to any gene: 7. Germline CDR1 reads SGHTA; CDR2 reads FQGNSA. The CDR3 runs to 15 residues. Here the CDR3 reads CASSYLAGFGETQYF. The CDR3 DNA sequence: TGTGCCAGCAGCTATCTAGCGGGGTTTGGAGAGACCCAGTACTTC. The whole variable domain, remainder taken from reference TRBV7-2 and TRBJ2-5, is GAGVSQSPSNKVTEKGKDVELRCDPISGHTALYWYRQSLGQGLEFLIYFQGNSAPDKSGLPSDRFSAERTGGSVSTLTIQRTQQEDSAVYLCASSYLAGFGETQYFGPGTRLLVL.

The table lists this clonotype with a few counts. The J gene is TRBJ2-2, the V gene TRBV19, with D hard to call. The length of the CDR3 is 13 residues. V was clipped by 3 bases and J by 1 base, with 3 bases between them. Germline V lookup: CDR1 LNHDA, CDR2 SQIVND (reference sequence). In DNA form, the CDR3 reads TGTGCCAGTAGTATTTTGAACACCGGGGAGCTGTTTTTT. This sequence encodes CASSILNTGELFF.

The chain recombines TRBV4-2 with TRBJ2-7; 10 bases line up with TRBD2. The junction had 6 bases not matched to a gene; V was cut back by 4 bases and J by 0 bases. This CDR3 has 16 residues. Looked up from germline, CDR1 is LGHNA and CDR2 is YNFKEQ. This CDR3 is CASSRLAGDGSYEQYF. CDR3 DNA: TGTGCCAGCAGCCGTCTAGCGGGGGACGGCTCCTACGAGCAGTACTTC.

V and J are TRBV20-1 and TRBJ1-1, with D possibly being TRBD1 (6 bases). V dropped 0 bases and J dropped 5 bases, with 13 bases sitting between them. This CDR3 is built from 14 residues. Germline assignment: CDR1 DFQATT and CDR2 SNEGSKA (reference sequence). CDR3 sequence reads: CSARDWGGPTEAFF. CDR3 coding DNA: TGCAGTGCTAGAGATTGGGGGGGGCCGACTGAAGCTTTCTTT.

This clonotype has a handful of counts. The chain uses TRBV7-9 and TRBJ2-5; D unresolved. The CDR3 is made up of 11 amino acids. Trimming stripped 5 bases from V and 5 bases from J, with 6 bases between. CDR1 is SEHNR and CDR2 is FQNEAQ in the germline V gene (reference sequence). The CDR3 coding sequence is TGTGCCAGCAGCGCGACGGAGACCCAGTACTTC. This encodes CASSATETQYF.

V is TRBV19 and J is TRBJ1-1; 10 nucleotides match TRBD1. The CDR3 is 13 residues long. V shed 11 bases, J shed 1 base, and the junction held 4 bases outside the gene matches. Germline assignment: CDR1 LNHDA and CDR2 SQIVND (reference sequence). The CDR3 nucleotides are TGTGCCGTCCGGGACAGGGGGAACACTGAAGCTTTCTTT. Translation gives CAVRDRGNTEAFF. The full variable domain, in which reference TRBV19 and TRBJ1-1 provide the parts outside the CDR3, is DGGITQSPKYLFRKEGQNVTLSCEQNLNHDAMYWYRQDPGQGLRLIYYSQIVNDFQKGDIAEGYSVSREKKESFPLTVTSAQKNPTAFYLCAVRDRGNTEAFFGQGTRLTVV.

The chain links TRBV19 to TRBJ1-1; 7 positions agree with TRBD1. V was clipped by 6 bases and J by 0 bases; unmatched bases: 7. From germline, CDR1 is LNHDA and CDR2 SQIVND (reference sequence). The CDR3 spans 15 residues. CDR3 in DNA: TGTGCCAGTAGCCAAACCGGGACAGTGAACACTGAAGCTTTCTTT. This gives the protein CASSQTGTVNTEAFF.

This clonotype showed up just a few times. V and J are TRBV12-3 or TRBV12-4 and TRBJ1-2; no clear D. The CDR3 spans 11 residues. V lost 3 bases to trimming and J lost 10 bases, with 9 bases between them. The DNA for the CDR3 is TGTGCCAGCAGTTTTGGGCGGAACTACACCTTC. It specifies CASSFGRNYTF.

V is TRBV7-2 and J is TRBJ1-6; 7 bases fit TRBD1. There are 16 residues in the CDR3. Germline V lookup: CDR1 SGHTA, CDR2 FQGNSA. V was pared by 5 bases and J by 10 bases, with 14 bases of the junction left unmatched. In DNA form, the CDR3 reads TGTGCCAGCAGCCCCAGCTGGGACAGTAGGGACTCACCCCTCCACTTT. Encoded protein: CASSPSWDSRDSPLHF.

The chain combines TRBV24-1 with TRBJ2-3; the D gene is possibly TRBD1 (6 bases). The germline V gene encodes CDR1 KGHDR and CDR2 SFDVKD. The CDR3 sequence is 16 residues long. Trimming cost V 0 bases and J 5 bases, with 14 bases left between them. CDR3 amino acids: CATSDLKFAGVDTQYF. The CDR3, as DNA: TGTGCCACCAGTGATTTGAAGTTTGCAGGGGTAGATACGCAGTATTTT.

The CDR3 nucleotides are TGTGCCAGCAGCCCGACAGCTTCCTACGAGCAGTACGTC. This gives the protein CASSPTASYEQYV. This chain links TRBV7-9 with TRBJ2-7, with D possibly being TRBD1 (5 bases). Between the trimmed V and J ends, which lost 5 bases and 1 base, there was a span of 9 bases. The length of the CDR3 is 13 residues. CDR1 and CDR2 (germline): SEHNR, FQNEAQ (reference sequence).

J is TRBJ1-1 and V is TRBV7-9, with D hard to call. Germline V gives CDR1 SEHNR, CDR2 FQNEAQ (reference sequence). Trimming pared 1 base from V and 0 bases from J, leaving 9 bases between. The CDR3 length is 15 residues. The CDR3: CASSLVRFMNTEAFF. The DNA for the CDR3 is TGTGCCAGCAGCTTAGTTCGGTTCATGAACACTGAAGCTTTCTTT. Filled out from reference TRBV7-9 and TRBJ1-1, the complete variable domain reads DTGVSQNPRHKITKRGQNVTFRCDPISEHNRLYWYRQTLGQGPEFLTYFQNEAQLEKSRLLSDRFSAERPKGSFSTLEIQRTEQGDSAMYLCASSLVRFMNTEAFFGQGTRLTVV.

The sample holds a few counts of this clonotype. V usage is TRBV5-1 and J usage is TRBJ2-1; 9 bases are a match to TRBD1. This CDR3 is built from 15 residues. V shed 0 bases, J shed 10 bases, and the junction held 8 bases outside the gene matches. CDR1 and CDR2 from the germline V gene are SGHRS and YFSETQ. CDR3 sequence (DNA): TGCGCCAGCAGCTTGGAACAGGGGGCGCGTAAGGAGCAGTTCTTC. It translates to CASSLEQGARKEQFF.

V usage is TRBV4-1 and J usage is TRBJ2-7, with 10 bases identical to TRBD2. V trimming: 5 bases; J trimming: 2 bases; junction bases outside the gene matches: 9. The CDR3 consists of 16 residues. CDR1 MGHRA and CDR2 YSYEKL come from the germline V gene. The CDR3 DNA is TGCGCCAGCAGCATACTCCAAGCGGGGGGGCCCTACGAGCAGTACTTC. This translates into CASSILQAGGPYEQYF.